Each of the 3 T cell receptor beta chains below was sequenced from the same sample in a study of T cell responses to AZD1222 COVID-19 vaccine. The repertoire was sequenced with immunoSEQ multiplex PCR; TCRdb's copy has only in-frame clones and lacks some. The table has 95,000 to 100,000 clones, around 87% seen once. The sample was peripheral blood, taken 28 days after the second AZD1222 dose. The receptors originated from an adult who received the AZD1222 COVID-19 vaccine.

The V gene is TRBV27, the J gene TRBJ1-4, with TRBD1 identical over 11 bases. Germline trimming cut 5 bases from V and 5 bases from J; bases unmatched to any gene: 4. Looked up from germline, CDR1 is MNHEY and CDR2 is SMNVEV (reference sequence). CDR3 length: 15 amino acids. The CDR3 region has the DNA TGTGCCAGCAGTCCATGGACAGGGGGCAATGAAAAACTGTTTTTT. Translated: CASSPWTGGNEKLFF.

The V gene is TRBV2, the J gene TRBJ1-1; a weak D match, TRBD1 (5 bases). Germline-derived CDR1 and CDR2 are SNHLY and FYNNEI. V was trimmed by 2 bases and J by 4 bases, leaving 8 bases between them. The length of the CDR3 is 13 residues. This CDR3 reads CASSELGTTEAFF. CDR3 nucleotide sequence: TGTGCCAGCAGTGAACTCGGGACCACTGAAGCTTTCTTT.

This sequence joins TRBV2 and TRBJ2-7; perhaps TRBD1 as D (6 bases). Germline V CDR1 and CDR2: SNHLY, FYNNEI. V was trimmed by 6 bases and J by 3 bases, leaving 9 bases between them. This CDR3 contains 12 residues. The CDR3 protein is CASRADSYEQYF. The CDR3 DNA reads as TGTGCCAGCAGGGCGGACAGCTACGAGCAGTACTTC.